Given below is one T cell receptor (beta chain) in context. This sample is part of a study of T cell changes during pregnancy in multiple sclerosis. The protocol was immunoSEQ multiplex PCR, while the TCRdb copy is restricted to in-frame clones and leaves out a portion. The table lists over 25,000 clones, about 92% of them singletons. The sample consisted of CD4+ T cells from peripheral blood mononuclear cells, taken in the second trimester of pregnancy. This sequence was found in a female donor with multiple sclerosis, enrolled in a pregnancy study.

DNA for the CDR3: TGTGCCAGCAGACCACCGGGACAGACCGGGGAGCTGTTTTTT. This codes for CASRPPGQTGELFF. The V call is TRBV6-6, the J call TRBJ2-2; 7 bases map to TRBD1. CDR1 and CDR2 from the germline V gene are MNHNY and SVGAGI (reference sequence). The ends lost 6 bases at V and 5 bases at J; junction bases unmatched: 6. This CDR3 contains 14 residues.